A selection of T cell receptor beta chains follows, all from one sample in a study of a mutant IDH1 vaccine in newly diagnosed glioma. These receptors have no known antigen. TCRdb's copy holds only in-frame clones and misses some; the assay was immunoSEQ multiplex PCR. This repertoire shows about 34,000 clones, roughly 89% found once; its top ten account for around 13%. The sequencing used PBMCs, collected from a glioma patient whose treatment included an IDH1 peptide vaccine. Receptors originate from a woman in her 30s with glioma. CDR3s include the opening cysteine and the closing phenylalanine or tryptophan.

TRBV19 CASTPTASYNSPLHF
TRBV12-5 CASGLGGSRQPQHF
TRBV5-4 CASATSRDSTSREQYF
TRBV6-5 CASSYGGQDTQYF
TRBV25-1 CASGRGGTSEAFF
TRBV6-5 CASSLDTSNPYGYTF
TRBV6-6 CASSLGSGYTF
TRBV25-1 CASSRHQDTEAFF
TRBV6-5 CASAIQQLNSPLHF
TRBV4-1 CASSQELTRAAGGYTF
TRBV7-9 CASSLTGTVTEAFF
TRBV7-9 CASSLRGQTEAFF
TRBV5-1 CASSWGGANNEQYF
TRBV11-2 CASSPGGYWKAFF
TRBV5-6 CASSPGVGFEQFF
TRBV4-1 CASSQGEGNYGYTF
TRBV5-1 CASSPLAVNTEAFF
TRBV7-6 CASSFEGNTIYF
TRBV5-1 CASSWAGGQETQYF
TRBV4-1 CASSQQGRGRNEQFF
TRBV19 CASSIPGTPNTF
TRBV5-1 CASSSTAGLAGGDTQYF
TRBV7-6 CASSPTGDSDYEQYF
TRBV5-1 CASSLGSTDTQYF
TRBV10-3 CAISEKGQATYGYTF
TRBV5-1 CASSSGQEGVGTQYF
TRBV5-5 CASSPEVSGYTF
TRBV19 CASSSGAAEQFF
TRBV7-9 CASNSMAGNTEAFF
TRBV5-8 CASTPGQRTGEAFF
TRBV18 CASSPYEGPDTQYF
TRBV5-6 CASSLGGGYGYTF
TRBV7-7 CASSRGQVDGETQYF
TRBV30 CAWGQGVINEQYF
TRBV5-4 CASSLRQGRGEQYF
TRBV5-1 CASSSGGTGELFF
TRBV10-3 CAISEFGVSGNQPQHF
TRBV9 CASSVGQGFYEQYF
TRBV12-5 CASGRGGFEQYF
TRBV29-1 CSAQRDRGDGYTF
TRBV19 CASSTTGGGNQPQHF
TRBV2 CASRRGSENTEAFF
TRBV7-6 CASSTRDVIEAFF
TRBV6-5 CASSRGRRGYTF
TRBV5-8 CASSPYRGQDEAFF
TRBV5-6 CASSLRFAGQETQYF
TRBV27 CASSLAAGANVLTF
TRBV19 CASPGTGTLCEQFF
TRBV6-6 CASSRLLSYNEQFF
TRBV20-1 CSAGLATEQFF
TRBV20-1 CSAGQGNEQFF
TRBV7-2 CASSAQGSTDTQYF
TRBV30 CAWSVPGVNIQYF
TRBV6-1 CASTRLGGYNEQFF
TRBV4-1 CASSQESFGNQPQHF
TRBV5-5 CASSQTERLTQYF
TRBV4-2 CASSQAKNTEAFF
TRBV25-1 CASSEGDQPQHF
TRBV11-3 CASSFGHEYPFEQYF
TRBV4-1 CASSPDGGSGELFF